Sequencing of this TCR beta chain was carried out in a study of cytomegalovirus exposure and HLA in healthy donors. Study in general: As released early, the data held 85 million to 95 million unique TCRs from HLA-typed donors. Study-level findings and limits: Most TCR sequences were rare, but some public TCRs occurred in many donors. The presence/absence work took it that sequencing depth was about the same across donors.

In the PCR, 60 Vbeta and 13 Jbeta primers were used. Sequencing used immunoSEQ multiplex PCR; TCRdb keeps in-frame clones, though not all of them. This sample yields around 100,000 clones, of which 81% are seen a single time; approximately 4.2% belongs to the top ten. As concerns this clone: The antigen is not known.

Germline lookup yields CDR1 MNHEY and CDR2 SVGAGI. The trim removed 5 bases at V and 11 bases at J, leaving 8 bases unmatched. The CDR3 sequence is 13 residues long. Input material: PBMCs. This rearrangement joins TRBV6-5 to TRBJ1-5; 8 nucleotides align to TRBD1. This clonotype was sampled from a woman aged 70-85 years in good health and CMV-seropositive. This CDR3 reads CASSEGRTGTQHF. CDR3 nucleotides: TGTGCCAGCAGTGAGGGTAGGACAGGGACCCAGCATTTT.